This T cell receptor (beta chain) emerged from a study of CD8 T cells in Susac syndrome. RNA amounts of about 0.45 to 1 ug underwent reverse transcription with random hexamers. Each CDR3 protein gets one entry after TCRdb re-called the immunoSEQ multiplex PCR reads with MiXCR. The sample carries around 100,000 distinct CDR3 sequences, 95% recorded once. The V end was cut by 5 bases, the J end by 5 bases, with 13 bases between. CDR3 size: 13 residues. Germline values: CDR1 LNHDA, CDR2 SQIVND (reference sequence). Material for sequencing was CD8+ T cells from PBMCs. This receptor was obtained from a human donor with Susac syndrome. The rearrangement links TRBV19 to TRBJ2-7; a possible D gene is TRBD1 (5 bases). CDR3 nucleotide sequence: TGTGCCAGTAGTCCGCGACAGAACGACGAGCAGTACTTC. It yields the protein CASSPRQNDEQYF. The variable domain in full, with the rest retrieved from reference TRBV19 and TRBJ2-7, is DGGITQSPKYLFRKEGQNVTLSCEQNLNHDAMYWYRQDPGQGLRLIYYSQIVNDFQKGDIAEGYSVSREKKESFPLTVTSAQKNPTAFYLCASSPRQNDEQYFGPGTRLTVT.